This T cell receptor beta chain was recorded in a study of blood T cell repertoires in COVID-19 (dated by TCRdb to between 2020 and 2021). In the study overall: The collaborator samples originated in the United States, Italy and Spain and spanned the acute and convalescent phases of COVID-19. The material from the prospective study consisted of cDNA or gDNA derived from T cells, B-cell-depleted T cells, or PBMCs. Deeply sampled blood TCRbeta repertoires from subjects exposed to, actively infected with, or recovered from COVID-19 were included in the dataset. The repertoires were made available in a free public database intended to serve as a resource for research on the immune response to SARS-CoV-2. Samples came from the ongoing ImmuneRACE study (first 160 participants) plus 1,254 subjects from 6 global collaborators. Sample metadata almost always included a de-identified subject ID, COVID-19 status, age in years and sex. HLA class I and class II types, where available, came from metadata supplied by the sample provider rather than from assay-based typing. The paper's findings and limits, for the study overall: The quantity of clinical and demographic metadata differed by source and by participant and was supplied without curation.

Concerning this clone itself: Its binding antigen is unknown. Per-base qualities were not stored, and no clone one base away is much larger.

The V end loses 4 bases and the J end loses 5 bases, and a stretch of 14 bases separates them. The CDR3 measures 14 amino acids from cysteine to phenylalanine. CDR3 DNA only is kept here, 42 bases in frame from base 1. CDR1 and CDR2 (SGHTA, FQGNSA) derive from the germline V gene. TCRbeta CDR3 regions were amplified from genomic DNA by means of the immunoSEQ Assay, a bias-controlled multiplex PCR. Concerning the study's data processing: Nucleated cell counts per sample were estimated from amplification of reference gene primers within the assay. Sequence reads were collapsed and filtered to measure the absolute abundance of every unique TCRbeta CDR3 rearrangement. For each sample, productive Simpson clonality was calculated as the square root of Simpson's diversity index across productive rearrangements. Sourced from immuneACCESS, this table was stored by TCRdb with only in-frame sequences that have V and J called. A share of the clones is absent; for the studies checked, an unresolved V gene accounts for under half, and the remainder has no known explanation. V, J and clone size reflect that table, while D and trimming were determined from the DNA. In all, the sample holds approximately 120,000 clones, and around 76% of those were seen once. The top ten clones comprise 4.5% to 6% of the sample.

At one collaborating source in Seattle, patients were enrolled during active infection and were followed longitudinally through the course of disease. The collaborating institutions used their own protocols to collect whole blood in K2EDTA tubes. For TCRbeta analysis, collaborator samples were shipped as frozen whole blood, as isolated PBMCs, or as DNA extracted from either sample type. Sequencing used peripheral blood. The receptor comes from a man older than 75 with COVID-19, enrolled during active disease. This receptor chain uses TRBV7-2 and TRBJ1-2; no confident D gene assignment can be made. The DNA sequence is as follows: TGTGCCAGCAGCTCCCCCCGGGGAGTTTATGGCTACACCTTC. It translates as CASSSPRGVYGYTF.